The present T cell receptor beta chain was sequenced within a study of cytomegalovirus exposure and HLA in healthy donors (dated by TCRdb to between 2016 and 2019). Regarding the complete study: According to an earlier analysis of a few hundred of the donors, about 170 million T cells yielded 117 million unique TCR beta sequences and 250 to 350 Gb of sequence data. An early release covering more than 500 HLA-typed donors comprised approximately 300 gigabases of sequencing data and tens of millions of unique TCR sequences. Of the roughly 400 genotyped donors, approximately 83% fell in the genetic ancestry cluster associated with self-reported Caucasian donors. The study aimed to test whether cataloging public T cell receptors could reveal signatures of past pathogen exposure. Using immunosequencing, the study profiled T cell repertoires from around 680 subjects and related those repertoires to cytomegalovirus serostatus. Along with the approximately 700-subject first cohort, a separate validation cohort of over 90 different subjects was used. The study combined high-throughput TCR immunosequencing, statistical association of individual TCRs with disease status, and machine learning to predict cytomegalovirus infection status. To study patterns of TCR occurrence, a later analysis re-analyzed previously published TCR beta repertoires from 666 donors and added high-resolution HLA genotyping. In the later analysis, no new phenotypic data were used to find candidate immune exposures; instead, reliance was placed on TCR beta sequences and their occurrence across donors. To decide whether each TCR beta V gene segment behaved as functional or pseudogenic, an earlier analysis of some 580 of the donors relied on high-throughput TCR beta sequencing. Donor age, sex, ethnicity and CMV serostatus were compiled alongside the repertoire data. In a later genetic analysis, genome-wide SNP genotypes for about three fifths of the roughly 670 donors were used, and that subset was treated as a discovery cohort. Every discovery cohort repertoire had been produced on one sequencing platform. Both class I and class II loci were covered by HLA typing, at four-digit resolution. Typing coverage varied by locus: 629-630 donors for A, B, C, DRB1 and DQB1; 500 to 550 for DQA1; about 570 for DPA1; under 490 for DPB1. Several DR-DQ haplotypes were treated as single units for association and clustering because of strong linkage in the cohort. Among a few hundred genotyped donors of the cohort, an average of around 240,000 unique TCR beta nucleotide sequences were sequenced per donor, 15% to 20% of them non-productive. Study-wide conclusions, independent of this receptor: Linkage disequilibrium might explain the correlated functional status among segregating V segments, but an unknown experimental factor could not be excluded. Because some donors lacked HLA typing at each locus, the association tests relied only on the typed subset. A later analysis associated roughly 17,000 TCR beta sequences with specific HLA alleles at a false discovery rate of 0.05. According to the authors, the approach could potentially be generalized to other disease states and immunological phenotypes. The only immune exposure information available for the cohort was CMV serostatus. Sequencing depth was assumed to be roughly uniform across donors in the presence/absence analyses, though that assumption may not hold. Because counts were too low, seventeen rarely observed V segments, including chromosome 9 orphons, were left out of the earlier analysis of 587 of the donors. Most CMV-associated TCR beta chains appeared to be HLA-restricted in a later analysis, and the HLA associations seemed to be driven largely by CMV exposure. A later genetic analysis reported fewer N-insertions in productive TCRs among donors in an Asian-associated ancestry cluster than the roughly 700-donor mean. A few of the identified cytomegalovirus-associated TCR beta chains were confirmed in vitro to be specific for cytomegalovirus antigens. Cytomegalovirus status was reported to be diagnosed by the classifier with high specificity and sensitivity in both the original and validation cohorts. The study gave a list of 150 to 200 TCR beta chains associated with cytomegalovirus. A further reported finding was that TCR beta sequences accurately predicted the HLA-A and HLA-B alleles for most subjects in the first cohort. Several of the top co-occurrence clusters appeared to be linked to parvovirus B19, influenza, CMV and Epstein-Barr virus, according to a later analysis. This cohort had only TCR beta chains sequenced, and the lack of alpha or paired-chain data limited which features could be detected. Assigning TCR associations to individual alleles was difficult when HLA alleles, especially DR and DQ, strongly co-occurred. In a later analysis, HLA-associated TCR beta chains were found to be more clonally expanded and to have lower generation probabilities than equally common non-associated chains. Broadly in line with IMGT annotations, most TCR beta V segments showed up in productive rearrangements about 87% or about 30% of the time in an earlier analysis of some 590 of the donors. While some public TCRs were present in many individuals, most TCR sequences turned up only very rarely across donors. In a later analysis, TCR association rates were found to vary across HLA loci, with the most associated TCRs seen for DRB1 alleles and the fewest for HLA-C alleles. A cluster of highly shared sequence variants was judged likely to be a technical artifact of the sequencing pipeline. An association between a missense DCLRE1C variant and V-gene and J-gene trimming of TCR beta chains was found in a later genetic analysis and replicated in an independent cohort.

A word on this clone: Its target antigen remains unknown. No base quality values were provided; no much bigger clone lies one nucleotide off.

The cohort comprised hundreds of healthy bone marrow donors. Cohort members were all nominally healthy when sampled, although unrecorded immune exposures were likely present. CMV serostatus was recorded as positive for 250 to 300 and negative for about 50% of the roughly 670 cohort members, whereas no CMV serostatus was recorded for the donor in question. Each donor provided a peripheral blood sample, and peripheral blood mononuclear cells were used for TCR beta sequencing. Genomic DNA extraction from the blood cell samples was performed with the Qiagen DNeasy Blood Extraction Kit. The library was obtained by the immunoSEQ multiplex PCR assay. For the multiplex PCR, a mixture combining 60 forward primers for TCR Vbeta segments and 13 reverse primers for TCR Jbeta segments was used. A multiplex PCR assay on genomic DNA amplified the CDR3 region of rearranged TCR beta genes. The Illumina HiSeq System was used to sequence the amplified TCR beta libraries as 87-base-pair reads. Per the original workflow: A later analysis counted 75 million to 100 million unique TCR beta chains across the 600 to 850 repertoires, and roughly 11 million of these chains were shared by at least two donors. A nearest-neighbor algorithm error-corrected the raw reads and collapsed the reads into unique sequences, merging closely related sequences to remove PCR and sequencing errors. Alignment of CDR3 sequences to IMGT reference sequences was used to assign V, D and J gene segments. For a sequence to be retained, at least a six-nucleotide match to both a V gene segment and a J gene segment was required. A rearrangement was called productive if the CDR3 had no stop codons and remained in frame with V and J, and every other rearrangement was called non-productive. Following IMGT convention, CDR3 was defined as the stretch from the second conserved V-encoded cysteine up to the conserved J-encoded phenylalanine. In an earlier analysis of around 600 of the donors, sequences lacking an unambiguous match to a single V gene segment were excluded. An earlier analysis of 587 of the donors classified V segments as functional when productive rearrangements were above 56.7% and as segregating when the standard deviation between donors was above 5%. A statistical classification framework was built to diagnose cytomegalovirus status from the catalog of TCR beta chain sequences. In a later analysis, TCR nucleotide sequences were compared against IMGT/GENE-DB human TR gene sequences so that V and J genes could be assigned. In a later analysis, CDR3 sequences and most-parsimonious VDJ recombination scenarios were assigned using the TCRdist pipeline. A later analysis defined each TCR beta chain by its CDR3 amino acid sequence plus V-gene family, and excluded reads lacking a unique V-gene family. To address suspected cross-contamination and a sequencing artifact, a later analysis removed 450 to 700 highly shared, low-generation-probability nucleotide sequences. For each public chain, a later analysis derived a clonal expansion index from normalized ranks of inferred template counts within each repertoire. A later analysis computed generation probabilities with a VDJ recombination model fitted to out-of-frame rearrangements, and checked the results against IGoR. In a later analysis, TCR-TCR, TCR-HLA and TCR-CMV co-occurrence was scored with hypergeometric tests, and a repertoire-size bias correction was applied to TCR pairs. To estimate false discovery rates, a later analysis permuted the HLA or CMV assignments 20 times. In a later analysis, co-occurring TCRs were grouped using DBSCAN, with TCRdist sequence similarity added in when clustering inside HLA-allele-positive subsets. Repertoires with fewer than 30,000 or more than 120,000 public chains were left out of co-occurrence clustering, as were five repertoires with anomalous nucleotide sharing. TCRdb took over this immuneACCESS table, retaining in-frame rearrangements with V and J assigned. Such tables are incomplete; in checked studies, under half of the missing clones stem from an unresolved V gene, and the remainder is unexplained. V, J and clone size reflect that table, while D and trimming were determined from the DNA. The table for this sample lists 180,000 or so clones; approximately 72% of them were counted only once. Under 3% of the sample comes from the top ten.

The TCR sequence derives from a human donor in good health. Sequenced material: PBMCs.

The CDR3 corresponds to CASSRPGQGTDSNQPQHF. The sequenced DNA is TGTGCCAGCAGCCGCCCCGGGCAGGGAACGGATAGCAATCAGCCCCAGCATTTT. The chain employs TRBV21-1 and TRBJ1-5; the tabulated D call, TRBD1, remains unverified against the DNA. TRBV21-1 is a documented pseudogene. The CDR3 covers 18 residues, taking in both the cysteine and the phenylalanine. This entry keeps only the CDR3 DNA: 54 bases, framed from base 1.